The clone carrying this T cell receptor beta chain showed up just once. Its antigen is unidentified. Clones were sequenced by immunoSEQ multiplex PCR, and TCRdb holds only the in-frame ones, with some missing. Among around 29,000 clones listed, approximately 80% were seen once. CDR3 length: 16 amino acids. V shed 2 bases and J 4 bases; nucleotides not matched to a gene: 7. Germline lookup yields CDR1 MDHEN and CDR2 SYDVKM. Blood sampling was done at baseline, cycle 4 day 1, and cycle 7 day 1. The source of the sample is a study of OX40 agonist ivuxolimab in advanced cancers. For the study at large: At 75% to 90% male, the cohort had a mean age of approximately 60 years, ranging from about 23 to 80. Eligibility admitted prior anti-PD-1, anti-PD-L1 or anti-CTLA-4 therapy; about 40% had some.

Study-wide results and limits: What antigens the expanded peripheral T cells recognized was never established.

This chain joins TRBV28 and TRBJ2-2; 7 bases match TRBD1. The TCR comes from an adult with an advanced solid tumor such as melanoma, head and neck, liver or kidney cancer. Sequencing used CD4+ or CD8+ T cells sorted from blood, obtained in a trial of the OX40 agonist ivuxolimab. For the CDR3, the DNA is TGTGCCAGCAGTTTAAGAGGGGGCAAGAGCACCGGGGAGCTGTTTTTT. It encodes CASSLRGGKSTGELFF.